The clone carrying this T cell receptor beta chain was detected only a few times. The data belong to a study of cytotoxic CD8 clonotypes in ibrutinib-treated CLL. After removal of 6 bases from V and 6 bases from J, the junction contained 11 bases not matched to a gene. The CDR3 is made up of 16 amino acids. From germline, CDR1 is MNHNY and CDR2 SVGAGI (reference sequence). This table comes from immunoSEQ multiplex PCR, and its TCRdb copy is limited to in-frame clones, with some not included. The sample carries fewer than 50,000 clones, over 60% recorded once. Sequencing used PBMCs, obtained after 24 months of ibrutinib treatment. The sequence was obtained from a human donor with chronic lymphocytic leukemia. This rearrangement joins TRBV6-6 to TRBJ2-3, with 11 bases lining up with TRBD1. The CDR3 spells CASSRLPGTGGDTQYF. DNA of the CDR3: TGTGCCAGCAGCCGACTCCCTGGGACAGGGGGGGATACGCAGTATTTT.